This T cell receptor (beta chain) was sequenced during a study of blood T cell repertoires in COVID-19. Across the whole study: COVID-19 samples, acute and convalescent, were from the United States, Italy and Spain.

Looked up from germline, CDR1 is MNHEY and CDR2 is SVGAGI. The CDR3 contains 14 residues. The ends lost 6 bases at V and 7 bases at J; junction bases unmatched: 4. Followed longitudinally, the Seattle patients had been enrolled during active infection. The sample holds one count of this clone. Method: immunoSEQ multiplex PCR; TCRdb's copy keeps in-frame clones and lacks some. Of under 300,000 clones in the sample, 75% to 90% are singletons; the top ten hold around 13%. This TCR came from a woman aged 70-85 years with COVID-19, enrolled during active disease. The chain links TRBV6-5 to TRBJ1-6, with TRBD1 identical over 9 bases. Sequenced material: peripheral blood. CDR3 DNA: TGTGCCAGCAGGTCCGGGACAGGGAATTCACCCCTCCACTTT. Translation: CASRSGTGNSPLHF.